Following are 7 T cell receptor beta chains from one sample sequenced in a study of blood T cell repertoires in COVID-19. Assay used: immunoSEQ multiplex PCR; TCRdb lists only in-frame clones, some missing. The sample carries about 180,000 clones, 80% to 90% recorded once. Sequenced material: peripheral blood. The receptors were gathered from a man in his fifties or sixties with active or convalescent COVID-19.

The V gene is TRBV6-5, the J gene TRBJ1-4; 7 bases fit TRBD1. The germline V gene encodes CDR1 MNHEY and CDR2 SVGAGI. This CDR3 region has 13 residues. With 11 bases clipped from V and 4 bases from J, the junction kept 7 bases outside the gene matches. CDR3 sequence reads: CAGSRDSNEKLFF. The CDR3 nucleotides are TGTGCCGGGTCCCGGGACAGTAATGAAAAACTGTTTTTT.

The chain carries TRBV6-1 and TRBJ1-6; D might be TRBD1 (5 bases). The CDR3 loop spans 16 amino acids. V shed 2 bases and J shed 7 bases, with 15 bases lying between them. Germline-derived CDR1 and CDR2 are MNHNS and SASEGT. CDR3 DNA: TGTGCCAGCAGTGAATCCCCAGGGCTGGGAAATTCACCCCTCCACTTT. Amino acid sequence: CASSESPGLGNSPLHF.

On this clone itself: This CDR3 is also generated by other DNA sequences in the sample. The chain links TRBV6-2 or TRBV6-3 to TRBJ2-7; D uncertain. V lost 6 bases to trimming and J lost 5 bases, with 8 bases between them. The CDR3 loop spans 11 amino acids. CDR1 is MNHEY and CDR2 is SVGEGT in the germline V gene. CDR3 in amino acids: CASSFIHEQYF. The CDR3 coding sequence is TGTGCCAGCAGCTTTATCCACGAGCAGTACTTC.

The chain recombines TRBV30 with TRBJ1-3; 8 bases map to TRBD1. Trimming took 2 bases from V and 2 from J; bases not matched to a gene: 5. This CDR3 comprises 15 residues. Germline V gene sequence: CDR1 GTSNPN, CDR2 SVGIG (reference sequence). The CDR3 loop is CAWSHQGAAGNTIYF. The CDR3 bases are TGTGCCTGGAGTCACCAGGGGGCGGCTGGAAACACCATATATTTT.

The V and J genes are TRBV5-1 and TRBJ1-6; 7 nucleotides line up with TRBD1. V shed 3 bases and J 6 bases; nucleotides not matched to a gene: 6. Germline-derived CDR1 and CDR2 are SGHRS and YFSETQ. There are 15 residues in the CDR3. CDR3 sequence reads: CASSSTGAANSPLHF. The CDR3 DNA reads as TGCGCCAGCAGCTCCACAGGGGCGGCTAATTCACCCCTCCACTTT.

The V gene is TRBV27, the J gene TRBJ1-1; tentative D call: TRBD1 (6 bases). Germline values: CDR1 MNHEY, CDR2 SMNVEV (reference sequence). The ends were cut back, 3 bases at V and 1 base at J, with 15 bases in the middle. CDR3 length equals 16 residues. CDR3 DNA sequence: TGTGCCAGCAGTTTTCAGGGGCGGGTCGGGAACACTGAAGCTTTCTTT. It specifies CASSFQGRVGNTEAFF.

The CDR3 loop reads CASSLVWDRDTEAFF. The DNA of the CDR3 is TGTGCCAGCAGCTTGGTTTGGGACAGGGACACTGAAGCTTTCTTT. The gene calls are TRBV5-6 and TRBJ1-1; 9 positions match TRBD1. The germline V gene has CDR1 SGHDT and CDR2 YYEEEE. The ends lost 0 bases at V and 3 bases at J; junction bases unmatched: 3. The CDR3 runs 15 residues.